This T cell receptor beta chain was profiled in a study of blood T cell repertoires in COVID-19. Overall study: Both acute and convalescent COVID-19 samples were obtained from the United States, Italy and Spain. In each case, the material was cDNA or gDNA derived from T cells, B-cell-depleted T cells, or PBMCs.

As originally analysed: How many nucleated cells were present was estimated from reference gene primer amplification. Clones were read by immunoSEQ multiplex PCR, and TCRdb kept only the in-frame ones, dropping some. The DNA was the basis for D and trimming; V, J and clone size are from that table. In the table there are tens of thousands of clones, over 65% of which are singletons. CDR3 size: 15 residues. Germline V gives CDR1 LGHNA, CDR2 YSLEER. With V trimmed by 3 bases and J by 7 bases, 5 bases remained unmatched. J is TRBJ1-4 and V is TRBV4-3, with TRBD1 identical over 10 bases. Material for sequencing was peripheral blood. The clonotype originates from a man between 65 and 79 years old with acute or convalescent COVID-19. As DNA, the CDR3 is TGCGCCAGCAGCCAGCGACAGGGGGCTGTTGAAAAACTGTTTTTT. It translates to CASSQRQGAVEKLFF.